These 13 T cell receptor beta chains were sequenced from one sample in a study of cytomegalovirus exposure and HLA in healthy donors. It was with 60 Vbeta and 13 Jbeta primers that the PCR ran. Measured with immunoSEQ multiplex PCR; TCRdb has only the in-frame clones, and not every one. The data contain around 130,000 clones, roughly four fifths of them singletons. Source material: PBMCs. These receptors all come from a man in his forties or fifties in good health and CMV-seronegative.

This clone was recorded once. The chain employs TRBV25-1 and TRBJ1-1; D remains unclear. Between the trimmed V and J ends, which lost 5 bases and 11 bases, there was a span of 18 bases. Germline assignment: CDR1 MGHDK and CDR2 SYGVNS. The CDR3 runs to 13 residues. The CDR3 loop reads CASSSRPSGGAFF. The CDR3 DNA is TGTGCCAGCAGTTCCCGACCGAGCGGAGGGGCTTTCTTT. Based on the CDR3 plus reference TRBV25-1 and TRBJ1-1, the full variable domain is EADIYQTPRYLVIGTGKKITLECSQTMGHDKMYWYQQDPGMELHLIHYSYGVNSTEKGDLSSESTVSRIRTEHFPLTLESARPSHTSQYLCASSSRPSGGAFFGQGTRLTVV.

The rearrangement links TRBV4-1 to TRBJ2-7; D unclear. V lost 1 base, J lost 1 base, and 11 bases lay in between. The CDR3 totals 15 residues. CDR1 is MGHRA, CDR2 YSYEKL, per germline. The CDR3 nucleotides are TGCGCCAGCAGCCAAGCACTTCTTTCTTCCTACGAGCAGTACTTC. Translation gives CASSQALLSSYEQYF.

This clone was seen more than once but under ten times. V usage is TRBV25-1 and J usage is TRBJ1-1; a possible D gene is TRBD1 (6 bases). Germline V lookup: CDR1 MGHDK, CDR2 SYGVNS. V lost 2 bases, J lost 10 bases, and 23 bases lay in between. The CDR3 extends over 16 amino acids. The CDR3 sequence: CASSEMEVGGIGGAFF. The CDR3 DNA is TGTGCCAGCAGTGAAATGGAGGTAGGGGGAATAGGGGGAGCTTTCTTT.

The chain combines TRBV11-2 with TRBJ2-5; tentatively, D is TRBD1 (6 bases). The tail of the sequence fits TRBJ2-7 better, so the J call may be wrong. The CDR3 consists of 14 residues. Germline V gene lookup returns CDR1 SGHAT and CDR2 FQNNGV. The CDR3 spells CASSLGHGSYEQYF. The CDR3 DNA reads as TGTGCCAGCAGCCTGGGACACGGCTCCTACGAGCAGTACTTC.

This clone has a single count. CDR3 in amino acids: CASSQFAFSGASDGYTF. CDR3 nucleotide sequence: TGCGCCAGCAGTCAATTTGCCTTCTCCGGAGCGTCTGATGGCTACACCTTC. The V and J genes are TRBV23-1 and TRBJ1-2, with D hard to call. TRBV23-1 is sorted into the ORF group, with uncertain function. Trimming left V 1 base short and J 6 bases short, with 21 bases between. The CDR3 spans 17 residues.

This clone was detected only once. The chain employs TRBV7-2 and TRBJ2-2; a weak D match, TRBD2 (7 bases). Germline lookup yields CDR1 SGHTA and CDR2 FQGNSA. V lost 4 bases and J lost 0, with 21 bases in between. The CDR3 consists of 19 residues. Here the CDR3 reads CASSSRGGSGYANTGELFF. The CDR3, as DNA: TGTGCCAGCAGCTCTAGGGGGGGGTCTGGGTATGCGAACACCGGGGAGCTGTTTTTT.

The V and J genes are TRBV7-9 and TRBJ2-3; perhaps TRBD2 as D (7 bases). CDR1 SEHNR and CDR2 FQNEAQ come from the germline V gene (reference sequence). V lost 4 bases and J 1 base, leaving 15 bases between the germline ends. The CDR3 loop spans 16 amino acids. This CDR3 reads CASSSMEGGGTDTQYF. DNA of the CDR3: TGTGCCAGCAGCTCTATGGAGGGGGGGGGCACAGATACGCAGTATTTT.

A single count supports this clone. The rearrangement links TRBV7-2 to TRBJ2-7; TRBD2 matches 14 bases. The CDR3 is made up of 16 amino acids. The J segment lost 0 bases and the V segment lost 3 bases, leaving 1 base of the junction unmatched. Germline V gene sequence: CDR1 SGHTA, CDR2 FQGNSA. The CDR3 spells CASSLTSGGASYEQYF. The CDR3 DNA reads TGTGCCAGCAGCTTGACTAGCGGGGGGGCCTCCTACGAGCAGTACTTC.

The rearrangement links TRBV18 to TRBJ2-7; 10 bases match TRBD2. The CDR3 length is 14 residues. In germline, CDR1 is KGHSH, CDR2 LQKENI. V lost 3 bases to trimming and J lost 6 bases; unmatched junction nucleotides: 5. The CDR3 loop reads CASSPASGSSEQYF. CDR3 sequence (DNA): TGTGCCAGCTCACCCGCTAGCGGGAGTTCCGAGCAGTACTTC.

The chain links TRBV28 to TRBJ1-2, with a weak D call TRBD1 (5 bases). Trimming pared 3 bases from V and 4 bases from J, leaving 12 bases between. Germline lookup yields CDR1 MDHEN and CDR2 SYDVKM. The CDR3 is 14 residues long. For the CDR3, the DNA is TGTGCCAGCAGTTTTGGGGCAGAAAGCTATGGCTACACCTTC. Amino acid sequence: CASSFGAESYGYTF.

The gene calls are TRBV7-9 and TRBJ2-2; tentatively, D is TRBD1 (5 bases). V was cut by 3 bases and J by 5 bases, with 16 bases left in between. The CDR3 covers 16 residues. In germline, CDR1 is SEHNR, CDR2 FQNEAQ (reference sequence). The CDR3 nucleotides read TGTGCCAGCAGCTTTAGGACAAGCTCCAATACCGGGGAGCTGTTTTTT. Its translation is CASSFRTSSNTGELFF.

The chain links TRBV27 to TRBJ2-2, with D possibly matching TRBD1 (5 bases). Trimming stripped 5 bases from V and 6 bases from J, with 19 bases between. In germline, CDR1 is MNHEY, CDR2 SMNVEV (reference sequence). The CDR3 contains 16 residues. CDR3 sequence: CASSKWRQSGPGELFF. CDR3 nucleotides: TGTGCCAGCAGTAAGTGGAGACAGTCGGGCCCCGGGGAGCTGTTTTTT.

This chain joins TRBV28 and TRBJ2-5, with D maybe TRBD1 (9 bases). Germline V CDR1 and CDR2: MDHEN, SYDVKM. The germline V and J ends were trimmed by 8 bases and 2 bases, with 18 bases remaining between them. CDR3 size: 15 residues. Here the CDR3 reads CASRGGQGHQETQYF. Here the CDR3 DNA reads TGTGCCAGCCGGGGGGGACAGGGCCATCAAGAGACCCAGTACTTC.